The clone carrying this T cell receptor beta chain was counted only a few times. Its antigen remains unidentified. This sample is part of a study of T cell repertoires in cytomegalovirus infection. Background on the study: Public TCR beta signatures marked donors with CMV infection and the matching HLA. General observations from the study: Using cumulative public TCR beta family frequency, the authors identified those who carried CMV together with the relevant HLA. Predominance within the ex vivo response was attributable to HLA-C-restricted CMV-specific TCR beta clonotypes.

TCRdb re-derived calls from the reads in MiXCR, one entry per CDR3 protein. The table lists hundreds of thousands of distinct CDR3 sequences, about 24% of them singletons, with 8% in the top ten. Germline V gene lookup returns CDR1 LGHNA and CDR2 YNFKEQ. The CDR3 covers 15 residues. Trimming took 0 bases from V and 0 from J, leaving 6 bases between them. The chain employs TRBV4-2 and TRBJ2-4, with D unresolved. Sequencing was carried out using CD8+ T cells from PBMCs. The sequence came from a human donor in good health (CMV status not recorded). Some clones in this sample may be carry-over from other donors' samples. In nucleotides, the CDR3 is TGTGCCAGCAGCCAAGATCAGCTAGCCAAAAACATTCAGTACTTC. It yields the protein CASSQDQLAKNIQYF.